This T cell receptor beta chain was sequenced for a study of T-cell memory formation after mild COVID-19. Study overall: TCR clusters showed largely donor specificity. General study findings and limits: CD8+ contracting clones occupied EMRA, while CD4+ ones occupied mainly CM and EM. Detection of some responders pre-infection suggested pre-existing cross-reactive memory T cells participated.

CDR3 length: 16 amino acids. The V and J ends lost 5 bases and 8 bases respectively, with 25 bases between them. Germline V gives CDR1 SEHNR, CDR2 FQNEAQ (reference sequence). With constant-segment primers, 5'RACE yielded cDNA libraries of TCR alpha and TCR beta that carried sample barcodes and UMIs. TCRdb passed the 5' RACE reads through MiXCR, listing each CDR3 protein once. The profile covers just under 550,000 distinct CDR3 sequences, with over 20% appearing a single time and approximately 12% taken by the ten largest. As to this clonotype: Its antigen remains unidentified.

The chain has TRBV7-9 and TRBJ2-7; D might be TRBD1 or TRBD2, each matching 5 bases. This TCR was sampled from an adult woman who had mild COVID-19 (a few samples of this study predate the infection). Cell type and time point are not known. The specimen sequenced was PBMCs or a T cell subset sorted from them (not recorded which). The CDR3 loop is CASSLASGTPGLKQYF. CDR3 sequence (DNA): TGTGCCAGCAGCCTTGCGTCTGGGACCCCGGGGCTAAAGCAGTACTTC.